Presented here are 27 T cell receptor beta chains from one specimen sequenced in a study of T cell responses to AZD1222 COVID-19 vaccine (dated by TCRdb to 2020 to 2023). The protocol used for the library was the immunoSEQ multiplex PCR assay. TCRdb re-hosts the immuneACCESS table, in-frame sequences only. Its copies lack some clones; in the studies checked, an unresolved V gene accounts for under half of them, and the cause for the rest is not known. The sample table shows 150,000 or so clones, and roughly 92% are seen once. The ten largest clones represent less than 2.5% of the sample. The time point label of this sample denotes: baseline before first vaccination. Material: peripheral blood, obtained on day 0 of AZD1222 vaccination. These receptors were obtained from an adult in good health.

This clone was recorded a few times. The chain employs TRBV3-1 (or the pseudogene TRBV3-2) and TRBJ2-7; D call uncertain. Germline CDR1 reads LGHDT; CDR2 reads YNNKEL (reference sequence). Trimming cost V 8 bases and J 4 bases, with 12 bases left between them. This CDR3 spans 12 amino acids. The chain's CDR3 is CASCLMGYEQYF. The CDR3 coding sequence is TGTGCCAGCTGCTTAATGGGGTACGAGCAGTACTTC.

This clone has just one count. The chain employs TRBV4-2 and TRBJ2-3, with D perhaps matching TRBD2 (5 bases). Between the trimmed V and J ends, which lost 1 base and 0 bases, there was a span of 14 bases. The CDR3 has 17 amino acids. Germline lookup yields CDR1 LGHNA and CDR2 YNFKEQ. The CDR3 is CASSQGGLGSSTDTQYF. The CDR3 coding sequence is TGTGCCAGCAGCCAAGGAGGGCTGGGGAGTAGCACAGATACGCAGTATTTT.

This sequence joins TRBV5-4 and TRBJ2-7; D perhaps matches TRBD1 (5 bases). The length of the CDR3 is 11 residues. Trimming removed 0 bases from V and 12 bases from J, with 10 bases in between. Germline assignment: CDR1 SGHNT and CDR2 YYREEE (reference sequence). This CDR3 is CASSLEGVRYF. As DNA, the CDR3 is TGTGCCAGCAGCTTGGAAGGGGTCCGGTACTTC.

The chain couples TRBV10-1 to TRBJ1-3; D uncertain. V gave up 6 bases and J gave up 2 bases, with 8 bases separating them. The CDR3 has 13 residues. Germline loops: CDR1 WNHNN, CDR2 SYGVQD (reference sequence). The CDR3 nucleotides read TGCGCCAGCAGCCGGGAAGCTGGAAACACCATATATTTT. Translating it yields CASSREAGNTIYF.

The chain couples TRBV29-1 to TRBJ2-3; 11 bases line up with TRBD2. Losses at the gene ends were 6 bases for V and 2 bases for J; bases not matched to a gene: 7. Per the germline V gene, CDR1 is SQVTM and CDR2 is ANQGSEA. The CDR3 spans 15 residues. The CDR3 DNA reads as TGCAGCGTAGCCAGACTAGCGGGGTCCACAGATACGCAGTATTTT. The encoded protein is CSVARLAGSTDTQYF.

This chain connects TRBV7-9 to TRBJ1-4, with D possibly matching TRBD1 (5 bases). Germline CDR1 SEHNR, CDR2 FQNEAQ (reference sequence). V dropped 3 bases and J dropped 8 bases, with 16 bases sitting between them. This CDR3 contains 15 residues. Here the CDR3 DNA reads TGTGCCAGCAGCTTTTTCACGGCGCCAGGGGAAAAACTGTTTTTT. It yields the protein CASSFFTAPGEKLFF.

V usage is TRBV27 and J usage is TRBJ2-7, with TRBD2 matching 9 bases. The CDR3 covers 13 residues. Trimming at V came to 6 bases and at J to 5 bases, leaving 5 bases not matched to a gene. Per the germline V gene, CDR1 is MNHEY and CDR2 is SMNVEV (reference sequence). For the CDR3, the DNA is TGTGCCAGCAGCCCCGCGGGGGGGAACGAGCAGTACTTC. Protein sequence: CASSPAGGNEQYF.

The V call is TRBV5-8, the J call TRBJ2-5; 10 bases map to TRBD1. This CDR3 is built from 14 residues. Germline lookup yields CDR1 SGHTS and CDR2 YDEGEE. The V gene end was trimmed by 3 bases and the J gene end by 2 bases; junction bases not matched to a gene: 1. CDR3 sequence (DNA): TGTGCCAGCAGCTCGGGACAGGGGCAAGAGACCCAGTACTTC. It encodes CASSSGQGQETQYF.

The chain has TRBV5-5 and TRBJ1-6; possibly TRBD1 for D (5 bases). CDR3 size: 14 residues. Per germline, CDR1 SGHKS and CDR2 YYEKEE (reference sequence). Trimming took 4 bases from V and 10 from J, leaving 15 bases between them. The CDR3 bases are TGTGCCAGCAGCGCGCCGAGGGGCAAATCACCCCTCCACTTT. Its protein is CASSAPRGKSPLHF.

In nucleotides, the CDR3 is TGTGCCAGCAGCTTCACAGGGGGGAATGAAAAACTGTTTTTT. Its protein is CASSFTGGNEKLFF. The rearrangement uses TRBV7-8 and TRBJ1-4, with TRBD1 matching over 8 bases. The ends lost 3 bases at V and 5 bases at J; junction bases unmatched: 2. The length of the CDR3 is 14 residues. Germline lookup yields CDR1 SGHVS and CDR2 FQNEAQ.

The chain joins TRBV27 to TRBJ2-7, with 8 nucleotides matching TRBD2. Germline CDR1 and CDR2: MNHEY and SMNVEV (reference sequence). V shed 5 bases, J shed 6 bases, and the junction held 12 bases outside the gene matches. This CDR3 is built from 15 residues. CDR3 protein: CASSTIAGKGPEQYF. Here the CDR3 DNA reads TGTGCCAGCAGTACCATAGCGGGAAAGGGCCCCGAGCAGTACTTC.

This chain links TRBV2 with TRBJ1-4; 9 bases are a match to TRBD1. Germline trimming cut 4 bases from V and 5 bases from J; bases unmatched to any gene: 2. Looked up from germline, CDR1 is SNHLY and CDR2 is FYNNEI. This CDR3 region has 14 residues. The CDR3 region has the DNA TGTGCCAGCAGTGTAGGGACAGGGAATGAAAAACTGTTTTTT. Its protein is CASSVGTGNEKLFF.

The chain joins TRBV7-9 to TRBJ1-2; D may be TRBD1 (5 bases). V was shortened by 2 bases and J by 4 bases, with 11 bases between the two germline ends. The CDR3 contains 14 residues. Germline V gene lookup returns CDR1 SEHNR and CDR2 FQNEAQ (reference sequence). Here the CDR3 reads CASSLSQGTYGYTF. The CDR3 coding sequence is TGTGCCAGCAGCTTAAGCCAGGGTACCTATGGCTACACCTTC. Full variable domain (outside the CDR3, taken from reference TRBV7-9 and TRBJ1-2): DTGVSQNPRHKITKRGQNVTFRCDPISEHNRLYWYRQTLGQGPEFLTYFQNEAQLEKSRLLSDRFSAERPKGSFSTLEIQRTEQGDSAMYLCASSLSQGTYGYTFGSGTRLTVV.

The genes are TRBV29-1 and TRBJ1-2, with no clear D. The V end lost 3 bases, the J end lost 7 bases, and 9 bases lay between the germline ends. CDR1 and CDR2 (germline): SQVTM, ANQGSEA. The CDR3 consists of 11 residues. In nucleotides, the CDR3 is TGCAGCGTTGACCCCGGGTCTGGCTACACCTTC. Encoded protein: CSVDPGSGYTF.

V gene TRBV7-2 combines with J gene TRBJ2-1, with D perhaps TRBD1 or TRBD2 (6 bases each). V gave up 2 bases and J gave up 4 bases, with 12 bases separating them. Germline V gene lookup returns CDR1 SGHTA and CDR2 FQGNSA. This CDR3 has 15 amino acids. This CDR3 reads CASSLRGAPYNEQFF. In DNA form, the CDR3 reads TGTGCCAGCAGCTTAAGGGGGGCCCCATACAATGAGCAGTTCTTC.

This clone was found once. This rearrangement joins TRBV7-2 to TRBJ1-5; 8 bases are shared with TRBD1. CDR3 length equals 14 residues. Looked up from germline, CDR1 is SGHTA and CDR2 is FQGNSA. Losses at the gene ends were 1 base for V and 5 bases for J; bases not matched to a gene: 1. Here the CDR3 reads CASSLGTGYQPQHF. The CDR3 DNA follows: TGTGCCAGCAGCTTAGGGACAGGGTATCAGCCCCAGCATTTT.

The rearrangement uses TRBV7-9 and TRBJ1-1; the D gene is possibly TRBD1 (6 bases). This CDR3 comprises 16 residues. Germline V gene sequence: CDR1 SEHNR, CDR2 FQNEAQ (reference sequence). The V gene lost 8 bases and the J gene lost 3 bases, with 22 bases spanning the gap. The CDR3 loop is CASQRGLQGGYTEAFF. The CDR3, as DNA: TGTGCCAGCCAAAGGGGCCTACAGGGAGGGTACACTGAAGCTTTCTTT. Full variable domain (remainder filled in from reference TRBV7-9 and TRBJ1-1): DTGVSQNPRHKITKRGQNVTFRCDPISEHNRLYWYRQTLGQGPEFLTYFQNEAQLEKSRLLSDRFSAERPKGSFSTLEIQRTEQGDSAMYLCASQRGLQGGYTEAFFGQGTRLTVV.

The rearrangement uses TRBV6-6 and TRBJ2-7; D is undetermined. The CDR3 spans 15 residues. Trimming left V 0 bases short and J 3 bases short, with 12 bases between. Germline assignment: CDR1 MNHNY and CDR2 SVGAGI (reference sequence). CDR3 nucleotide sequence: TGTGCCAGCAGTTACTCGAGTACACCGAGCTACGAGCAGTACTTC. Protein sequence: CASSYSSTPSYEQYF.

Concerning this clone: This same CDR3 is encoded by further DNA sequences in the sample. The chain links TRBV6-5 to TRBJ1-1; possibly TRBD1 for D (6 bases). Trimming stripped 0 bases from V and 4 bases from J, with 9 bases between. Germline CDR1 MNHEY, CDR2 SVGAGI. The CDR3 consists of 14 residues. The CDR3 nucleotides read TGTGCCAGCAGTTACTCGACAGGAGTCACTGAAGCTTTCTTT. Translation gives CASSYSTGVTEAFF.

The chain combines TRBV28 with TRBJ1-1; no clear D. Germline V gene data show CDR1 as MDHEN and CDR2 as SYDVKM. V was cut by 6 bases and J by 5 bases, with 13 bases left in between. The CDR3 length is 13 residues. DNA for the CDR3: TGTGCCAGCAGCCTTGTTGGCGAGACTGAAGCTTTCTTT. It codes for CASSLVGETEAFF.

The rearrangement uses TRBV7-2 and TRBJ2-5; 10 bases map to TRBD2. Germline V gene data show CDR1 as SGHTA and CDR2 as FQGNSA. CDR3 size: 19 residues. The junction had 11 bases not matched to a gene; V was cut back by 0 bases and J by 1 base. This CDR3 is CASSLALGLAGEVQETQYF. The CDR3 region has the DNA TGTGCCAGCAGCTTAGCGCTTGGGCTAGCGGGAGAGGTCCAAGAGACCCAGTACTTC.

The J gene is TRBJ1-2, the V gene TRBV6-4, with 7 bases aligning to TRBD1. CDR3 length equals 14 residues. V gave up 2 bases and J gave up 8 bases; unmatched junction bases: 8. The germline gives CDR1 MRHNA, CDR2 SNTAGT. The CDR3 reads CASSDLTGSGGYTF. The CDR3 nucleotides are TGTGCCAGCAGTGACCTGACAGGGTCAGGAGGCTACACCTTC.

DNA for the CDR3: TGTGCCATCAGCGCCGGGACCGGTAATGAAAAACTGTTTTTT. It yields the protein CAISAGTGNEKLFF. The chain combines TRBV10-3 with TRBJ1-4, with D possibly TRBD1 on 5 matching bases. Germline assignment: CDR1 ENHRY and CDR2 SYGVKD. CDR3 length: 14 residues. V was pared by 6 bases and J by 4 bases, with 12 bases between.

The genes are TRBV9 and TRBJ2-7; TRBD2 agrees at 9 bases. J gave up 0 bases and V 0 bases, and 7 bases lay outside the gene matches. The CDR3 has 17 amino acids. CDR1 is SGDLS, CDR2 YYNGEE, per germline. The CDR3 DNA sequence: TGTGCCAGCAGCGTAGTTGAGGGCGGGAGGGCCTCCTACGAGCAGTACTTC. This codes for CASSVVEGGRASYEQYF.

The genes are TRBV29-1 and TRBJ1-2, with 10 positions matching TRBD1. Germline V gene data show CDR1 as SQVTM and CDR2 as ANQGSEA. J was trimmed by 8 bases and V by 6 bases; bases with no gene match: 9. This CDR3 region has 13 residues. This chain's CDR3 is CSVQPTGGEGYTF. The CDR3 DNA reads as TGCAGCGTCCAACCGACAGGGGGCGAGGGCTACACCTTC.

The genes are TRBV9 and TRBJ1-5; 9 bases are shared with TRBD1. The V gene end was trimmed by 5 bases and the J gene end by 5 bases; junction bases not matched to a gene: 5. The CDR3 length is 14 residues. From germline, CDR1 is SGDLS and CDR2 YYNGEE. The CDR3 nucleotides read TGTGCCAGCAGTAGGACAGGGGTAGATCAGCCCCAGCATTTT. Protein product: CASSRTGVDQPQHF.

The V and J genes are TRBV7-2 and TRBJ2-1; D call uncertain. The CDR3 extends over 15 amino acids. V was trimmed by 3 bases and J by 0 bases, leaving 9 bases between them. CDR1 and CDR2 from the germline V gene are SGHTA and FQGNSA. The CDR3 region has the DNA TGTGCCAGCAGCTTCCTTCCGAGCTCCTACAATGAGCAGTTCTTC. This translates into CASSFLPSSYNEQFF.